One sample yielded the 21 T cell receptor beta chains listed below, sequenced in a study of Graves' ophthalmopathy and Graves' hyperthyroidism. The TCR beta CDR3 regions underwent amplification from RNA transcripts. The library came from an HTBI-primed first-round RT-PCR and a second-round multiplex PCR. TCRdb re-analysed the multiplex PCR reads in MiXCR, keeping a single row per CDR3 protein. Found here are about 370,000 distinct CDR3 sequences, around 18% of them singletons; the top ten hold more than 1.5%. Material: peripheral blood. The source of these receptors is a young woman with Graves' ophthalmopathy.

The chain employs TRBV30 and TRBJ1-2; tentative D call: TRBD1 (5 bases). CDR1 and CDR2 from the germline V gene are GTSNPN and SVGIG (reference sequence). This CDR3 comprises 14 residues. V lost 0 bases, J lost 4 bases, and 12 bases lay in between. The CDR3 protein is CAWSVDTDFYGYTF. Written as DNA, the CDR3 is TGTGCCTGGAGTGTGGACACCGACTTCTATGGCTACACCTTC.

The V and J genes are TRBV7-2 and TRBJ1-1; D is unclear. The CDR3 covers 14 residues. V gave up 1 base and J gave up 3 bases, with 9 bases separating them. CDR1 is SGHTA, CDR2 FQGNSA, per germline. The CDR3 DNA reads as TGTGCCAGCAGCTTAGAATCCGGGGACACTGAAGCTTTCTTT. This translates into CASSLESGDTEAFF.

The table lists this clonotype with many counts. V and J are TRBV27 and TRBJ2-2; unclear D gene. V was trimmed by 0 bases and J by 8 bases, leaving 4 bases between them. Germline CDR1 and CDR2: MNHEY and SMNVEV (reference sequence). The CDR3 has 12 amino acids. For the CDR3, the DNA is TGTGCCAGCAGTTTATCGTCGGGGGAGCTGTTTTTT. Translation: CASSLSSGELFF.

The sample holds many counts of this clonotype. V usage is TRBV27 and J usage is TRBJ1-6; a weak D match, TRBD1 (5 bases). V lost 8 bases to trimming and J lost 0 bases, with 17 bases between them. CDR3 length equals 17 residues. Germline V gene sequence: CDR1 MNHEY, CDR2 SMNVEV (reference sequence). Here the CDR3 DNA reads TGTGCCAGCGGATTAAAGGGGATTAGCTCCTATAATTCACCCCTCCACTTT. Translated, it gives CASGLKGISSYNSPLHF.

This clonotype has at least ten counts. The gene calls are TRBV12-3 or TRBV12-4 and TRBJ1-6, with 7 nucleotides matching TRBD1. There are 14 residues in the CDR3. V was clipped by 6 bases and J by 5 bases; unmatched bases: 4. The CDR3 nucleotides are TGTGCCAGCAGACTCGACAGGGATAATTCACCCCTCCACTTT. As protein: CASRLDRDNSPLHF.

This clonotype has at least ten counts. The CDR3 DNA follows: TGTGCCAGCAGCTTAGAGGATTCACCCCTCCACTTT. Its protein product is CASSLEDSPLHF. The genes are TRBV7-9 and TRBJ1-6; D remains unclear. From germline, CDR1 is SEHNR and CDR2 FQNEAQ (reference sequence). CDR3 length: 12 residues. Deletions cut 1 base from V and 8 bases from J, with 3 bases between.

This clonotype has at least ten counts. V is TRBV12-3 or TRBV12-4 and J is TRBJ2-5; possibly TRBD2 for D (7 bases). Trimming took 8 bases from V and 5 from J, leaving 21 bases between them. CDR3 length: 15 amino acids. The CDR3 region has the DNA TGTGCCAGCCAAAGAGGGGCGGGGGCACAGGAGACCCAGTACTTC. This sequence encodes CASQRGAGAQETQYF.

This clonotype was found many times. The chain couples TRBV20-1 to TRBJ2-7; no reliable D call. Germline V gene sequence: CDR1 DFQATT, CDR2 SNEGSKA (reference sequence). The CDR3 spans 12 residues. Trimming took 5 bases from V and 7 from J, leaving 15 bases between them. In nucleotides, the CDR3 is TGCAGTGCTCAAGTGGGCGTCAGGGAGCAGTACTTC. The encoded protein is CSAQVGVREQYF.

This clonotype was counted at least ten times. This rearrangement joins TRBV6-1 to TRBJ1-1; D uncertain. Germline CDR1 MNHNS, CDR2 SASEGT. V dropped 3 bases and J dropped 6 bases, with 8 bases sitting between them. CDR3 size: 12 residues. For the CDR3, the DNA is TGTGCCAGCAGTGATGAGGTGTCTGAAGCTTTCTTT. It specifies CASSDEVSEAFF.

V is TRBV6-5 and J is TRBJ2-2; 13 bases are shared with TRBD2. CDR1 is MNHEY and CDR2 is SVGAGI in the germline V gene. The CDR3 totals 15 residues. Unmatched junction bases numbered 3, after V lost 4 bases and J lost 7 bases. The CDR3 DNA sequence: TGTGCCAGCAGTTGGACTAGCGGGAGCGGCGGGGAGCTGTTTTTT. The encoded protein is CASSWTSGSGGELFF.

This clonotype came up many times. This chain links TRBV20-1 with TRBJ1-3; D not certain. The germline V gene has CDR1 DFQATT and CDR2 SNEGSKA (reference sequence). The CDR3 spans 11 residues. V was pared by 6 bases and J by 1 base, with 4 bases between. The CDR3 nucleotides are TGCAGTGCCCCGTCTGGAAACACCATATATTTT. Translating it yields CSAPSGNTIYF.

The chain is built from TRBV7-2 and TRBJ1-1; no definite D call. The CDR3 has 13 amino acids. V was pared by 0 bases and J by 6 bases, with 8 bases between. The germline V gene has CDR1 SGHTA and CDR2 FQGNSA. The CDR3 spells CASSLAADAEAFF. The CDR3 DNA is TGTGCCAGCAGCTTAGCAGCAGACGCTGAAGCTTTCTTT.

This chain joins TRBV6-5 and TRBJ1-1; D ambiguous. V lost 2 bases to trimming and J lost 1 base, with 8 bases between them. Germline lookup yields CDR1 MNHEY and CDR2 SVGAGI. The CDR3 runs to 14 residues. CDR3: CASSYQHANTEAFF. Written as DNA, the CDR3 is TGTGCCAGCAGTTACCAACACGCGAACACTGAAGCTTTCTTT.

This clonotype was observed at least ten times. CDR3 DNA sequence: TGCAGCGGGGCCGCACAGGGGGCGGTTGAAGCTTTCTTT. Amino acid sequence: CSGAAQGAVEAFF. The rearrangement links TRBV29-1 to TRBJ1-1, with 9 bases that match TRBD1. CDR3 size: 13 residues. Per the germline V gene, CDR1 is SQVTM and CDR2 is ANQGSEA. Losses at the gene ends were 7 bases for V and 7 bases for J; bases not matched to a gene: 10.

This clonotype was picked up many times. The chain is built from TRBV9 and TRBJ2-5, with D tentatively TRBD2 (6 bases). CDR1 and CDR2 from the germline V gene are SGDLS and YYNGEE. This CDR3 region has 15 residues. Trimming stripped 0 bases from V and 4 bases from J, with 13 bases between. Here the CDR3 reads CASSVEGGAGETQYF. DNA of the CDR3: TGTGCCAGCAGCGTAGAAGGCGGGGCTGGAGAGACCCAGTACTTC.

In this sample, this clonotype turned up many times. J is TRBJ2-7 and V is TRBV19; D is possibly TRBD2 (5 bases). Trimming removed 6 bases at V and 6 bases at J, with 21 bases between. Germline CDR1 is LNHDA and CDR2 is SQIVND (reference sequence). This CDR3 is 15 amino acids long. DNA for the CDR3: TGTGCCAGTAGCCCGACGGTCCTGAGGGCCCTCGAGCAGTACTTC. This codes for CASSPTVLRALEQYF.

This clonotype was counted a few times. The V gene is TRBV7-8, the J gene TRBJ2-2, with TRBD1 identical over 9 bases. Trimming took 4 bases from V and 5 from J; bases not matched to a gene: 8. Germline-derived CDR1 and CDR2 are SGHVS and FQNEAQ. This CDR3 region has 16 residues. The CDR3 sequence: CASSSKTGGRTGELFF. CDR3 bases: TGTGCCAGCAGCTCGAAAACAGGGGGCCGGACCGGGGAGCTGTTTTTT. Full variable domain (missing parts from reference TRBV7-8 and TRBJ2-2): GAGVSQSPRYKVAKRGQDVALRCDPISGHVSLFWYQQALGQGPEFLTYFQNEAQLDKSGLPSDRFFAERPEGSVSTLKIQRTQQEDSAVYLCASSSKTGGRTGELFFGEGSRLTVL.

At least ten counts were recorded for this clonotype. The chain links TRBV6-2 or TRBV6-3 to TRBJ2-5; D is possibly TRBD2 (6 bases). The CDR3 extends over 16 amino acids. V dropped 6 bases and J dropped 1 base, with 18 bases sitting between them. Germline V gene lookup returns CDR1 MNHEY and CDR2 SVGEGT. The CDR3 region is CASSHRNSGVQETQYF. CDR3 nucleotides: TGTGCCAGCAGCCATCGGAATAGCGGAGTCCAAGAGACCCAGTACTTC.

This clonotype counts as medium-sized. The rearrangement links TRBV6-2 or TRBV6-3 to TRBJ2-5; the D gene is possibly TRBD2 (6 bases). The CDR3 runs 17 residues. The V end lost 0 bases, the J end lost 2 bases, and 16 bases lay between the germline ends. Germline loops: CDR1 MNHEY, CDR2 SVGEGT. The CDR3 reads CASSYSIDGGEQETQYF. The DNA of the CDR3 is TGTGCCAGCAGTTACTCGATTGATGGCGGGGAACAAGAGACCCAGTACTTC.

This clonotype was observed many times. The J gene is TRBJ2-7, the V gene TRBV6-5; 7 nucleotides match TRBD2. CDR1 is MNHEY, CDR2 SVGAGI, per germline. The CDR3 covers 14 residues. Losses at the gene ends were 4 bases for V and 1 base for J; bases not matched to a gene: 4. The CDR3 reads CASSSGTTSYEQYF. The CDR3 DNA reads as TGTGCCAGCAGTTCCGGGACTACGTCCTACGAGCAGTACTTC.

The chain joins TRBV6-2 or TRBV6-3 to TRBJ1-6; D is perhaps TRBD1 (6 bases). The CDR3 totals 12 residues. V lost 6 bases to trimming and J lost 6 bases, with 6 bases between them. Germline CDR1 MNHEY, CDR2 SVGEGT. CDR3 coding DNA: TGTGCCAGCAGACAGGGTAATTCACCCCTCCACTTT. Protein product: CASRQGNSPLHF.